The sequence of this T cell receptor beta chain was determined in a study of CD8 T cells in Susac syndrome. The authors sequenced TCR beta from blood CD8+ and CD4+ T cells. Bulk CD8+ and CD4+ cells came from magnetic negative isolation; CD8+ TEMRA by FACS. With random hexamers, reverse transcription was performed on about 0.5 to 1 ug of RNA. The amplification used immunoSEQ multiplex PCR on TCR beta CDR3; it spanned 54 Vbeta and 13 Jbeta. MiXCR, run by TCRdb on the immunoSEQ multiplex PCR reads, gives a single entry per CDR3 protein. Counted here are 200,000 to 250,000 distinct CDR3 sequences, roughly nine tenths occurring once; the ten biggest clones make up 0.1% to 0.15%. The length of the CDR3 is 12 residues. V lost 0 bases to trimming and J lost 7 bases; unmatched junction nucleotides: 1. Germline loops: CDR1 SGHNT, CDR2 YYREEE (reference sequence).

The V and J genes are TRBV5-4 and TRBJ2-7; 7 nucleotides line up with TRBD1. The sequence derives from a human donor with multiple sclerosis. What was sequenced was CD8+ T cells from PBMCs. Here the CDR3 reads CASSLDRGEQYF. CDR3 nucleotide sequence: TGTGCCAGCAGCTTGGACAGGGGTGAGCAGTACTTC. Full variable domain (remainder filled in from reference TRBV5-4 and TRBJ2-7): ETGVTQSPTHLIKTRGQQVTLRCSSQSGHNTVSWYQQALGQGPQFIFQYYREEENGRGNFPPRFSGLQFPNYSSELNVNALELDDSALYLCASSLDRGEQYFGPGTRLTVT.